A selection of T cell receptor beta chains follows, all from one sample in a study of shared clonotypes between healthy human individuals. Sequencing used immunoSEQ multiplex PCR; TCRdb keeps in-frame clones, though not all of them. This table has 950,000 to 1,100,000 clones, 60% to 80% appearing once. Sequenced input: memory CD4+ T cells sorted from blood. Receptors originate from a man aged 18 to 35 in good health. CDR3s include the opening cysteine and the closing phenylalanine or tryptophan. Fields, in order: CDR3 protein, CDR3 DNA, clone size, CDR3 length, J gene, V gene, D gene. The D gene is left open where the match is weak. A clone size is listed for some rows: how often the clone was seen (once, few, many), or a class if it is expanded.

cdr3_aa: CSVAGGSYGYTF; cdr3_nt: TGCAGCGTTGCAGGGGGAAGCTATGGCTACACCTTC; clone_size: .; cdr3_length: 12; j_call: TRBJ1-2; v_call: TRBV29-1; d_call: TRBD1
cdr3_aa: CASSSTGGGEKLFF; cdr3_nt: TGCGCCAGCAGCTCTACAGGGGGAGGCGAAAAACTGTTTTTT; clone_size: .; cdr3_length: 14; j_call: TRBJ1-4; v_call: TRBV5-1; d_call: TRBD1
cdr3_aa: CASRAGDRGLQSYNEQFF; cdr3_nt: TGTGCCAGTAGGGCGGGGGACAGGGGGCTCCAATCCTACAATGAGCAGTTCTTC; clone_size: .; cdr3_length: 18; j_call: TRBJ2-1; v_call: TRBV19; d_call: TRBD1
cdr3_aa: CASSQEESMNTEAFF; cdr3_nt: TGCGCCAGCAGCCAAGAGGAGAGCATGAACACTGAAGCTTTCTTT; clone_size: .; cdr3_length: 15; j_call: TRBJ1-1; v_call: TRBV4-1; d_call: .
cdr3_aa: CASSLVSGSSYNEQFF; cdr3_nt: TGCGCCAGCAGCTTGGTCAGCGGGAGTAGCTACAATGAGCAGTTCTTC; clone_size: .; cdr3_length: 16; j_call: TRBJ2-1; v_call: TRBV5-1; d_call: TRBD2
cdr3_aa: CASSLEGTAGSGANVLTF; cdr3_nt: TGCGCCAGCAGCTTGGAAGGGACCGCAGGCTCTGGGGCCAACGTCCTGACTTTC; clone_size: .; cdr3_length: 18; j_call: TRBJ2-6; v_call: TRBV5-1; d_call: .
cdr3_aa: CASRRGASSPLHF; cdr3_nt: TGTGCCAGCAGGCGGGGTGCAAGTTCACCCCTCCACTTT; clone_size: few; cdr3_length: 13; j_call: TRBJ1-6; v_call: TRBV6-1; d_call: .
cdr3_aa: CASSLGDVTDTQYF; cdr3_nt: TGCGCCAGCAGCTTGGGGGACGTCACAGATACGCAGTATTTT; clone_size: .; cdr3_length: 14; j_call: TRBJ2-3; v_call: TRBV5-1; d_call: .
cdr3_aa: CASSTVQGGNTEAFF; cdr3_nt: TGCGCCAGCAGCACCGTACAGGGAGGGAACACTGAAGCTTTCTTT; clone_size: few; cdr3_length: 15; j_call: TRBJ1-1; v_call: TRBV5-1; d_call: .
cdr3_aa: CASSPEPPAGSGRNTIYF; cdr3_nt: TGTGCCAGCTCACCCGAGCCGCCCGCGGGCTCCGGACGGAACACCATATATTTT; clone_size: .; cdr3_length: 18; j_call: TRBJ1-3; v_call: TRBV18; d_call: .
cdr3_aa: CASSPGQGNTEAFF; cdr3_nt: TGTGCCAGTAGTCCGGGACAGGGGAACACTGAAGCTTTCTTT; clone_size: few; cdr3_length: 14; j_call: TRBJ1-1; v_call: TRBV19; d_call: TRBD1
cdr3_aa: CASRGGGLGEQYF; cdr3_nt: TGTGCCAGCAGAGGGGGGGGTCTCGGCGAGCAGTACTTC; clone_size: .; cdr3_length: 13; j_call: TRBJ2-7; v_call: TRBV2; d_call: .
cdr3_aa: CASGGQTTSPLHF; cdr3_nt: TGTGCCAGCGGAGGACAGACGACTTCACCCCTCCACTTT; clone_size: .; cdr3_length: 13; j_call: TRBJ1-6; v_call: TRBV2; d_call: .
cdr3_aa: CASSPTGTSNQPQHF; cdr3_nt: TGTGCCAGCAGCCCAACAGGGACTAGCAATCAGCCCCAGCATTTT; clone_size: .; cdr3_length: 15; j_call: TRBJ1-5; v_call: TRBV6-5; d_call: .
cdr3_aa: CASSLRTSGKETQYF; cdr3_nt: TGTGCCAGCAGCCTGAGGACTAGCGGGAAAGAGACCCAGTACTTC; clone_size: .; cdr3_length: 15; j_call: TRBJ2-5; v_call: TRBV5-4; d_call: TRBD2
cdr3_aa: CASSTIPGQGSETQYF; cdr3_nt: TGCGCCAGCAGCACCATACCAGGACAGGGTTCGGAGACCCAGTACTTC; clone_size: .; cdr3_length: 16; j_call: TRBJ2-5; v_call: TRBV5-1; d_call: TRBD1
cdr3_aa: CAISEAGTGNNEQFF; cdr3_nt: TGTGCCATCAGTGAGGCCGGGACAGGGAACAATGAGCAGTTCTTC; clone_size: .; cdr3_length: 15; j_call: TRBJ2-1; v_call: TRBV10-3; d_call: TRBD1
cdr3_aa: CASSPEGPRVANYGYTF; cdr3_nt: TGTGCCAGCAGCCCCGAGGGACCCAGAGTGGCTAACTATGGCTACACCTTC; clone_size: many; cdr3_length: 17; j_call: TRBJ1-2; v_call: TRBV7-9; d_call: .
cdr3_aa: CASSQGEKLFF; cdr3_nt: TGTGCCAGCTCCCAAGGGGAAAAACTGTTTTTT; clone_size: .; cdr3_length: 11; j_call: TRBJ1-4; v_call: TRBV18; d_call: .
cdr3_aa: CASSRTSGGARETQYF; cdr3_nt: TGTGCCAGCAGCCGGACTAGCGGGGGGGCCCGAGAGACCCAGTACTTC; clone_size: .; cdr3_length: 16; j_call: TRBJ2-5; v_call: TRBV7-9; d_call: TRBD2
cdr3_aa: CASSFRGGAPTDTQYF; cdr3_nt: TGTGCCAGCAGCTTCCGAGGGGGAGCCCCCACAGATACGCAGTATTTT; clone_size: .; cdr3_length: 16; j_call: TRBJ2-3; v_call: TRBV5-6; d_call: .
cdr3_aa: CASSPLEGTDTQYF; cdr3_nt: TGCGCCAGCAGCCCACTAGAGGGGACAGATACGCAGTATTTT; clone_size: once; cdr3_length: 14; j_call: TRBJ2-3; v_call: TRBV5-1; d_call: .
cdr3_aa: CASSQDWGTSTYQETQYF; cdr3_nt: TGCGCCAGCAGCCAAGATTGGGGGACTAGCACCTACCAAGAGACCCAGTACTTC; clone_size: .; cdr3_length: 18; j_call: TRBJ2-5; v_call: TRBV4-3; d_call: TRBD2
cdr3_aa: CAWKDGSASTDTQYF; cdr3_nt: TGTGCCTGGAAGGACGGCAGCGCGAGCACAGATACGCAGTATTTT; clone_size: .; cdr3_length: 15; j_call: TRBJ2-3; v_call: TRBV30; d_call: .
cdr3_aa: CSVQGNQMNTEAFF; cdr3_nt: TGCAGCGTACAGGGGAATCAGATGAACACTGAAGCTTTCTTT; clone_size: few; cdr3_length: 14; j_call: TRBJ1-1; v_call: TRBV29-1; d_call: TRBD1
cdr3_aa: CASSEPRATDTQYF; cdr3_nt: TGTGCCAGCAGTGAGCCGAGGGCGACAGATACGCAGTATTTT; clone_size: .; cdr3_length: 14; j_call: TRBJ2-3; v_call: TRBV25-1; d_call: .
cdr3_aa: CASSRRTGEAEQFF; cdr3_nt: TGTGCCAGCAGTCGCCGGACAGGGGAAGCTGAGCAGTTCTTC; clone_size: .; cdr3_length: 14; j_call: TRBJ2-1; v_call: TRBV25-1; d_call: TRBD1
cdr3_aa: CASRSKHHSYNEQFF; cdr3_nt: TGTGCCAGCAGGTCAAAACACCACTCCTACAATGAGCAGTTCTTC; clone_size: .; cdr3_length: 15; j_call: TRBJ2-1; v_call: TRBV21-1; d_call: .
cdr3_aa: CASSSRVLANVLTF; cdr3_nt: TGTGCCAGTAGTTCCCGGGTCCTCGCCAACGTCCTGACTTTC; clone_size: once; cdr3_length: 14; j_call: TRBJ2-6; v_call: TRBV19; d_call: .
cdr3_aa: CASRGGSLVLNTEAFF; cdr3_nt: TGTGCCAGCAGAGGGGGGTCCCTCGTCCTGAACACTGAAGCTTTCTTT; clone_size: .; cdr3_length: 16; j_call: TRBJ1-1; v_call: TRBV28; d_call: .
cdr3_aa: CASSPIPSSYNEQFF; cdr3_nt: TGTGCCAGCTCACCGATTCCGAGCTCCTACAATGAGCAGTTCTTC; clone_size: .; cdr3_length: 15; j_call: TRBJ2-1; v_call: TRBV18; d_call: .
cdr3_aa: CASSQDVSEQFF; cdr3_nt: TGTGCCAGCAGCCAAGATGTAAGTGAGCAGTTCTTC; clone_size: .; cdr3_length: 12; j_call: TRBJ2-1; v_call: TRBV4-2; d_call: .
cdr3_aa: CASSEFRQDEQYF; cdr3_nt: TGTGCCAGCAGTGAGTTCCGTCAGGACGAGCAGTACTTC; clone_size: .; cdr3_length: 13; j_call: TRBJ2-7; v_call: TRBV2; d_call: .
cdr3_aa: CASSSGLAGGQLFGDTQYF; cdr3_nt: TGTGCCAGCAGTTCAGGACTAGCGGGGGGGCAATTGTTTGGAGATACGCAGTATTTT; clone_size: .; cdr3_length: 19; j_call: TRBJ2-3; v_call: TRBV7-9; d_call: TRBD2
cdr3_aa: CASKAVLNTEAFF; cdr3_nt: TGCGCCAGCAAGGCAGTCTTGAACACTGAAGCTTTCTTT; clone_size: .; cdr3_length: 13; j_call: TRBJ1-1; v_call: TRBV10-1; d_call: .
cdr3_aa: CASSIHRANTGELFF; cdr3_nt: TGTGCCAGTAGTATACACAGGGCGAACACCGGGGAGCTGTTTTTT; clone_size: .; cdr3_length: 15; j_call: TRBJ2-2; v_call: TRBV19; d_call: .
cdr3_aa: CASSRRLAAQTPGVEQYF; cdr3_nt: TGTGCCAGCAGCCGAAGACTAGCGGCACAAACCCCCGGGGTCGAGCAGTACTTC; clone_size: .; cdr3_length: 18; j_call: TRBJ2-7; v_call: TRBV27; d_call: TRBD2
cdr3_aa: CASSFSGAAFYTF; cdr3_nt: TGTGCCAGCAGCTTCTCTGGGGCCGCCTTCTACACCTTC; clone_size: .; cdr3_length: 13; j_call: TRBJ1-2; v_call: TRBV7-9; d_call: .
cdr3_aa: CASSPRTDKAFF; cdr3_nt: TGTGCCAGCAGCCCCCGGACGGACAAAGCTTTCTTT; clone_size: few; cdr3_length: 12; j_call: TRBJ1-1; v_call: TRBV7-9; d_call: .
cdr3_aa: CASRQTGGLSYTF; cdr3_nt: TGCGCCAGCAGGCAGACAGGGGGCTTAAGCTACACCTTC; clone_size: once; cdr3_length: 13; j_call: TRBJ1-2; v_call: TRBV5-1; d_call: TRBD1
cdr3_aa: CASSFPGNTIYF; cdr3_nt: TGTGCCAGCAGCTTTCCAGGGAACACCATATATTTT; clone_size: few; cdr3_length: 12; j_call: TRBJ1-3; v_call: TRBV7-2; d_call: .
cdr3_aa: CASSVLRGGQGTQYF; cdr3_nt: TGTGCCAGCAGTGTTTTGCGGGGGGGCCAAGGGACCCAGTACTTC; clone_size: few; cdr3_length: 15; j_call: TRBJ2-5; v_call: TRBV2; d_call: TRBD2
cdr3_aa: CASSFGNRGETQYF; cdr3_nt: TGCGCCAGCAGCTTCGGGAACAGGGGCGAGACCCAGTACTTC; clone_size: .; cdr3_length: 14; j_call: TRBJ2-5; v_call: TRBV5-1; d_call: TRBD1
cdr3_aa: CASSSGTGLETQYF; cdr3_nt: TGCGCCAGCAGCTCGGGAACAGGGTTAGAGACCCAGTACTTC; clone_size: many; cdr3_length: 14; j_call: TRBJ2-5; v_call: TRBV5-1; d_call: .
cdr3_aa: CASLLAGGSGLGDTQYF; cdr3_nt: TGTGCCAGCCTGCTAGCGGGGGGCTCGGGGTTAGGAGATACGCAGTATTTT; clone_size: once; cdr3_length: 17; j_call: TRBJ2-3; v_call: TRBV28; d_call: TRBD2
cdr3_aa: CASSLIGQGYEQYF; cdr3_nt: TGTGCCAGCAGCCTAATTGGACAGGGCTACGAGCAGTACTTC; clone_size: few; cdr3_length: 14; j_call: TRBJ2-7; v_call: TRBV28; d_call: TRBD1
cdr3_aa: CASSEALGGDQPQHF; cdr3_nt: TGTGCCAGCAGTGAAGCGCTCGGGGGGGATCAGCCCCAGCATTTT; clone_size: .; cdr3_length: 15; j_call: TRBJ1-5; v_call: TRBV2; d_call: .
cdr3_aa: CASSSDRVYGYTF; cdr3_nt: TGTGCCAGCAGCAGCGACAGGGTCTATGGCTACACCTTC; clone_size: .; cdr3_length: 13; j_call: TRBJ1-2; v_call: TRBV5-6; d_call: TRBD1
cdr3_aa: CASSYERPQPQHF; cdr3_nt: TGTGCCAGCAGTTACGAGAGGCCTCAGCCCCAGCATTTT; clone_size: .; cdr3_length: 13; j_call: TRBJ1-5; v_call: TRBV6-6; d_call: .
cdr3_aa: CASRRDPDGYTF; cdr3_nt: TGTGCCAGCAGAAGAGATCCGGATGGCTACACCTTC; clone_size: .; cdr3_length: 12; j_call: TRBJ1-2; v_call: TRBV5-6; d_call: .
cdr3_aa: CASSTNRGSNEQYF; cdr3_nt: TGTGCCAGCAGCACCAACAGGGGTTCGAACGAGCAGTACTTC; clone_size: once; cdr3_length: 14; j_call: TRBJ2-7; v_call: TRBV14; d_call: TRBD1
cdr3_aa: CASSLEDFRSYNEQFF; cdr3_nt: TGTGCCAGCAGCCTTGAGGACTTCCGGTCCTACAATGAGCAGTTCTTC; clone_size: .; cdr3_length: 16; j_call: TRBJ2-1; v_call: TRBV14; d_call: .
cdr3_aa: CASSKTGLTYGGYTF; cdr3_nt: TGTGCCAGCAGCAAGACGGGGTTGACGTACGGCGGCTACACCTTC; clone_size: .; cdr3_length: 15; j_call: TRBJ1-2; v_call: TRBV5-6; d_call: .
cdr3_aa: CASSYDRNYEQYF; cdr3_nt: TGTGCCAGCAGTTACGACAGAAACTACGAGCAGTACTTC; clone_size: .; cdr3_length: 13; j_call: TRBJ2-7; v_call: TRBV6-6; d_call: .
cdr3_aa: CASSFAPDRGRTDTQYF; cdr3_nt: TGTGCCAGCAGTTTCGCGCCGGACAGGGGGCGAACAGATACGCAGTATTTT; clone_size: once; cdr3_length: 17; j_call: TRBJ2-3; v_call: TRBV28; d_call: TRBD1
cdr3_aa: CASSQQSSGANVLTF; cdr3_nt: TGCGCCAGCAGCCAGCAGAGCTCTGGGGCCAACGTCCTGACTTTC; clone_size: many; cdr3_length: 15; j_call: TRBJ2-6; v_call: TRBV5-1; d_call: .
cdr3_aa: CASSWQGGETQYF; cdr3_nt: TGTGCCAGCAGCTGGCAGGGAGGAGAGACCCAGTACTTC; clone_size: .; cdr3_length: 13; j_call: TRBJ2-5; v_call: TRBV5-4; d_call: .
cdr3_aa: CASSRYREKETQYF; cdr3_nt: TGTGCCAGCAGCCGATACAGGGAGAAAGAGACCCAGTACTTC; clone_size: .; cdr3_length: 14; j_call: TRBJ2-5; v_call: TRBV7-2; d_call: .
cdr3_aa: CASRGGPTNEKLFF; cdr3_nt: TGCGCCAGCAGGGGAGGGCCCACTAATGAAAAACTGTTTTTT; clone_size: once; cdr3_length: 14; j_call: TRBJ1-4; v_call: TRBV5-1; d_call: .